The T cell receptor beta chain described here comes from a study of T cell responses to AZD1222 COVID-19 vaccine. It was second doses at about 4 or about 12 weeks that were pooled. As concerns this clone: Its antigen is undetermined.

The V gene lost 5 bases and the J gene lost 2 bases, with 7 bases spanning the gap. Germline loops: CDR1 SSHAT, CDR2 FNYEAQ (reference sequence). CDR3 size: 13 residues. Whole-study results and caveats: Among spike-specific TCRs, nearly half reportedly target unmutated variant regions. The span of vaccine-associated CD4 TCRs extended across spike, with dominance at 160-218 and 743-854.

TCRdb keeps only in-frame clones here, not all; method: immunoSEQ multiplex PCR. The data hold 60,000 to 85,000 clones, with around 86% observed a single time. The sequenced sample was peripheral blood, obtained 28 days after the second AZD1222 dose. The V call is TRBV7-7, the J call TRBJ2-1; weak D call: TRBD1 (6 bases). The TCR was taken from an adult who received the AZD1222 COVID-19 vaccine. The CDR3 here is CASSTGTYNEQFF. The CDR3, as DNA: TGTGCCAGCAGCACAGGGACCTACAATGAGCAGTTCTTC.